The text below deals with one T cell receptor beta chain. The sample comes from a study of blood T cell repertoires in COVID-19. Study background: COVID-19 samples, acute and convalescent, were from the United States, Italy and Spain.

It was during active infection that Seattle patients were enrolled and then longitudinally followed. Methods used by the authors: It was from reference gene primer amplification that nucleated cell counts were estimated. TCRdb keeps only in-frame clones here, not all; method: immunoSEQ multiplex PCR. That table gives V, J and clone size, and the DNA gave D and trimming. The profile shows around 270,000 clones, roughly 84% of them singletons. Sequenced sample: peripheral blood. The sequence was collected from a human donor with COVID-19, enrolled during active disease. The donor label of this sample is uncertain.

CDR3 region: CASSEVRTASETQYF. DNA of the CDR3: TGTGCCAGCAGTGAAGTTAGGACTGCGTCGGAGACCCAGTACTTC. The genes are TRBV2 and TRBJ2-5; TRBD2 might be the D (5 bases). V gave up 1 base and J gave up 5 bases, with 14 bases separating them. This CDR3 region has 15 residues. CDR1 and CDR2 from the germline V gene are SNHLY and FYNNEI.